Presented here are 8 T cell receptor beta chains from one specimen sequenced in a study of T cells in Graves' hyperthyroidism and ophthalmopathy. RNA transcripts gave rise to amplified TCR beta CDR3 regions. The TCR CDR3 first-round RT-PCR relied on the HTBI primer set. TCRdb independently ran MiXCR on the multiplex PCR reads; one entry per CDR3 protein. The data show about 700,000 distinct CDR3 sequences, around 15% seen once. The sample was blood. The receptors stem from a woman between 18 and 29 years old with Graves' hyperthyroidism.

This clonotype showed up many times. The chain couples TRBV11-2 to TRBJ2-5; 9 bases map to TRBD1. There are 15 residues in the CDR3. Germline V gene lookup returns CDR1 SGHAT and CDR2 FQNNGV. Trimming cost V 5 bases and J 5 bases; bases outside gene matches: 9. The CDR3 region is CASSHGQGIRETQYF. CDR3 bases: TGTGCCAGCAGCCACGGACAGGGGATCCGGGAGACCCAGTACTTC.

The sample holds a few counts of this clonotype. The chain joins TRBV29-1 to TRBJ2-2; weak D call: TRBD2 (5 bases). The germline CDR1 and CDR2 sequences are SQVTM and ANQGSEA. The CDR3 sequence is 13 residues long. The V and J ends lost 6 bases and 1 base respectively, with 9 bases between them. CDR3 sequence reads: CSVGLMNTGELFF. The CDR3 DNA reads TGCAGCGTCGGACTGATGAACACCGGGGAGCTGTTTTTT.

The V call is TRBV24-1, the J call TRBJ2-2; no definite D call. The closer fit of TRBJ1-1 to the DNA end suggests the J call may be wrong. CDR1 and CDR2 from the germline V gene are KGHDR and SFDVKD. The CDR3 has 11 amino acids. This chain's CDR3 is CAADRGGRAFF. CDR3 nucleotide sequence: TGTGCCGCGGATCGAGGCGGTCGAGCTTTCTTT.

This clonotype has only a few counts. The V call is TRBV19, the J call TRBJ2-5, with TRBD1 identical over 8 bases. V trimming: 1 base; J trimming: 1 base; junction bases outside the gene matches: 14. The CDR3 is made up of 19 amino acids. From germline, CDR1 is LNHDA and CDR2 SQIVND (reference sequence). The CDR3 is CASSIVLIHSGTGQETQYF. Here the CDR3 DNA reads TGTGCCAGTAGTATAGTATTAATTCATTCCGGGACAGGCCAAGAGACCCAGTACTTC. Based on the CDR3 plus reference TRBV19 and TRBJ2-5, the full variable domain is DGGITQSPKYLFRKEGQNVTLSCEQNLNHDAMYWYRQDPGQGLRLIYYSQIVNDFQKGDIAEGYSVSREKKESFPLTVTSAQKNPTAFYLCASSIVLIHSGTGQETQYFGPGTRLLVL.

The V and J genes are TRBV6-2 or TRBV6-3 and TRBJ2-7, with TRBD2 matching 7 bases. This CDR3 region has 16 residues. V lost 0 bases and J lost 1; bases outside the gene matches: 6. CDR1 MNHEY and CDR2 SVGEGT come from the germline V gene. CDR3 bases: TGTGCCAGCAGTTACTCGGAGCGGGATCCTTCCTACGAGCAGTACTTC. Translation: CASSYSERDPSYEQYF.

The chain joins TRBV30 to TRBJ2-7; a possible D gene is TRBD2 (5 bases). The CDR3 totals 13 residues. Trimming shortened V by 2 bases and J by 3 bases, and 11 bases separated the two germline ends. The germline gives CDR1 GTSNPN, CDR2 SVGIG (reference sequence). The CDR3 is CAWSSQRNYEQYF. Here the CDR3 DNA reads TGTGCCTGGAGTTCCCAGCGGAACTACGAGCAGTACTTC. The full variable domain, completed using reference TRBV30 and TRBJ2-7, is SQTIHQWPATLVQPVGSPLSLECTVEGTSNPNLYWYRQAAGRGLQLLFYSVGIGQISSEVPQNLSASRPQDRQFILSSKKLLLSDSGFYLCAWSSQRNYEQYFGPGTRLTVT.

This clonotype came up many times. V usage is TRBV6-6 and J usage is TRBJ2-2; D call uncertain. This CDR3 region has 13 residues. Germline CDR1 is MNHNY and CDR2 is SVGAGI (reference sequence). Trimming shortened V by 0 bases and J by 7 bases, and 6 bases separated the two germline ends. CDR3 in DNA: TGTGCCAGCAGTTACTCGATAGGCGGGGAGCTGTTTTTT. This translates into CASSYSIGGELFF.

J is TRBJ1-6 and V is TRBV3-1; the D gene is possibly TRBD1 (5 bases). Germline CDR1 reads LGHDT; CDR2 reads YNNKEL (reference sequence). The CDR3 is made up of 14 amino acids. Trimming left V 4 bases short and J 8 bases short, with 12 bases between. The CDR3 is CASSRSGGDSPLHF. The CDR3 DNA reads as TGTGCCAGCAGCCGAAGCGGGGGGGATTCACCCCTCCACTTT.